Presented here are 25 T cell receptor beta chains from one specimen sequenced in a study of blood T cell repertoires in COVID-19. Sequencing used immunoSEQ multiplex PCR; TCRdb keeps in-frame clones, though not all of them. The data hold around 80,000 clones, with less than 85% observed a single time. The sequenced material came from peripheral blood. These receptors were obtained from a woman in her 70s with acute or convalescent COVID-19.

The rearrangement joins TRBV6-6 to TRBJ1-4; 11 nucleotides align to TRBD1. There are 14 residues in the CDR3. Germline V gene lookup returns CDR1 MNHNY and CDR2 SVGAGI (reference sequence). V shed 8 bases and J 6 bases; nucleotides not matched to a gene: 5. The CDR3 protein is CASERGQGDEKLFF. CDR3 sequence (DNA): TGTGCCAGCGAGCGGGGACAGGGGGATGAAAAACTGTTTTTT.

CDR3 in amino acids: CASSDLYTIYF. The CDR3 DNA reads TGTGCCAGCAGTGATTTATACACCATATATTTT. The chain links TRBV25-1 to TRBJ1-3; no definite D call. Trimming stripped 3 bases from V and 8 bases from J, with 5 bases between. CDR1 is MGHDK, CDR2 SYGVNS, per germline. The CDR3 totals 11 residues.

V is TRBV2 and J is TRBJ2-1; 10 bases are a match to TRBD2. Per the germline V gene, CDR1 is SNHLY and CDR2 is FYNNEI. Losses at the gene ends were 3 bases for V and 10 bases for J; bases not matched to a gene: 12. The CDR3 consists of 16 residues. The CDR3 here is CASSDKGLALFLEQFF. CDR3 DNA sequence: TGTGCCAGCAGTGATAAGGGACTAGCGCTATTCCTAGAGCAGTTCTTC.

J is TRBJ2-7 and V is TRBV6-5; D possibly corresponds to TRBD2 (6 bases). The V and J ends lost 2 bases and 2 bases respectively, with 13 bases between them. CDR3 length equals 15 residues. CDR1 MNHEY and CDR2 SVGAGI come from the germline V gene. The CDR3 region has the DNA TGTGCCAGCAGTTACGAGGGGAGGCCCCCCTACGAGCAGTACTTC. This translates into CASSYEGRPPYEQYF.

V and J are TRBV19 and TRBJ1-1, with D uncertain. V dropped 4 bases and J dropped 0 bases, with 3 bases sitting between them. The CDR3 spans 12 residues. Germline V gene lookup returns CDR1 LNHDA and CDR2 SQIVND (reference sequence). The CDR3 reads CASSNMNTEAFF. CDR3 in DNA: TGTGCCAGTAGTAACATGAACACTGAAGCTTTCTTT.

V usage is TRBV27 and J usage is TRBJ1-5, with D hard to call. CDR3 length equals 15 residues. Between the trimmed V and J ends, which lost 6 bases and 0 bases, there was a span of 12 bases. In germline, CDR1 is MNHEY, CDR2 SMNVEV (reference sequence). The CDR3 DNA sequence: TGTGCCAGCAGCCCCAACGACATTAGCAATCAGCCCCAGCATTTT. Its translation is CASSPNDISNQPQHF.

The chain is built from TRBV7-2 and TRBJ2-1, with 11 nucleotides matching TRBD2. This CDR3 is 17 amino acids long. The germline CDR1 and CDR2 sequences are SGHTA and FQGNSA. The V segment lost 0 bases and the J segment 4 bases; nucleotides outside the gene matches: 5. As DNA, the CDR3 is TGTGCCAGCAGCTTAGCATGGCTAGCGGGGGGTTACAATGAGCAGTTCTTC. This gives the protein CASSLAWLAGGYNEQFF.

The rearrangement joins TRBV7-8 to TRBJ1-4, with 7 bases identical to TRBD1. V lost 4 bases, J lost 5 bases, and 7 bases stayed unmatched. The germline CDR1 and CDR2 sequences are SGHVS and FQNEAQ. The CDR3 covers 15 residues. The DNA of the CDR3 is TGTGCCAGCAGCTCCCTAAGGGGGCAGAATGAAAAACTGTTTTTT. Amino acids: CASSSLRGQNEKLFF.

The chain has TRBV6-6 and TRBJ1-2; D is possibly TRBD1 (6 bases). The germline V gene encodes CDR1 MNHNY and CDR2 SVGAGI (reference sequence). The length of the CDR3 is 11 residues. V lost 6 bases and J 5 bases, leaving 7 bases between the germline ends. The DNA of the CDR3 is TGTGCCAGCAGAGGGGGTTATGGCTACACCTTC. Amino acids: CASRGGYGYTF.

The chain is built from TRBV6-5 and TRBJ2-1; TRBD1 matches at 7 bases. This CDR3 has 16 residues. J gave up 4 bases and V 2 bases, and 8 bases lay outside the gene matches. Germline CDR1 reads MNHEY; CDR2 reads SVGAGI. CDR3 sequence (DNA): TGTGCCAGCAGTTACAACAGGGGACGGATGTACAATGAGCAGTTCTTC. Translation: CASSYNRGRMYNEQFF.

The CDR3 sequence is CASSQGRDTQYF. The DNA of the CDR3 is TGTGCCAGCAGCCAGGGGAGAGATACGCAGTATTTT. This chain connects TRBV4-2 to TRBJ2-3, with D possibly being TRBD2 (5 bases). The germline V and J ends were trimmed by 3 bases and 5 bases, with 6 bases remaining between them. Germline V gene lookup returns CDR1 LGHNA and CDR2 YNFKEQ. The CDR3 is 12 amino acids.

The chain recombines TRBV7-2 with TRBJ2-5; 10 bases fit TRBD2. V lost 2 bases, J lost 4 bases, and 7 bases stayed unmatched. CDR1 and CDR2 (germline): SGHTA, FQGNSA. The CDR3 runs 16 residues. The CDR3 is CASSLPAGGSGETQYF. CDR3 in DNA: TGTGCCAGCAGCTTACCAGCGGGGGGGAGTGGAGAGACCCAGTACTTC.

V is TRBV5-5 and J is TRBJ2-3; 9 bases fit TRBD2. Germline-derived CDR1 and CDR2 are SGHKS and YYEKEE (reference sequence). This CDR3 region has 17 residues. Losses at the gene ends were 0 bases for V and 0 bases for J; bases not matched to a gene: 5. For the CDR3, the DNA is TGTGCCAGCAGCTTGGGCCTAGCGGGGTGGAGCACAGATACGCAGTATTTT. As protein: CASSLGLAGWSTDTQYF.

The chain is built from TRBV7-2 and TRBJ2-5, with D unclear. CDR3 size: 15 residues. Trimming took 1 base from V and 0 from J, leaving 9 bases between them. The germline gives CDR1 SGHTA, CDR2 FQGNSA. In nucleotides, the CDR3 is TGTGCCAGCAGCTTAGAAATACAGTACCAAGAGACCCAGTACTTC. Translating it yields CASSLEIQYQETQYF.

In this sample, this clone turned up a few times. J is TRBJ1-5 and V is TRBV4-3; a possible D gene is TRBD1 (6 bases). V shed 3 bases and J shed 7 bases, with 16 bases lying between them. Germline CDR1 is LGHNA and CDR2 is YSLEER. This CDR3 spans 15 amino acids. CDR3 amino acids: CASSQQWGGQQPQHF. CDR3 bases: TGCGCCAGCAGCCAGCAGTGGGGGGGCCAACAGCCCCAGCATTTT.

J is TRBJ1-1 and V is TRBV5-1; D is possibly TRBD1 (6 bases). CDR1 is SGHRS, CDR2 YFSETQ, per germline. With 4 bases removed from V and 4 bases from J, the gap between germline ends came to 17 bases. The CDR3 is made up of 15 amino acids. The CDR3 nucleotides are TGCGCCAGCAGCCCATTTACAGGGTCTCCCACTGAAGCTTTCTTT. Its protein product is CASSPFTGSPTEAFF.

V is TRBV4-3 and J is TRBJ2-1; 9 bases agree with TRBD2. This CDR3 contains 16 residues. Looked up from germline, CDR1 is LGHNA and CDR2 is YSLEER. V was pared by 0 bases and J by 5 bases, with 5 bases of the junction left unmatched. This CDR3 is CASSQEGTSRNNEQFF. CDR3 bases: TGCGCCAGCAGCCAAGAAGGGACTAGCAGGAACAATGAGCAGTTCTTC.

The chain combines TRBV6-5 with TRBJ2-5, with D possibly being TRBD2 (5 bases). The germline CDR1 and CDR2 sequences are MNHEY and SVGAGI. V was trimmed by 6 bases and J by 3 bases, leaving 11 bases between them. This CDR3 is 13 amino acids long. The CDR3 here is CASRLNGEETQYF. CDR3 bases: TGTGCCAGCAGGCTGAACGGGGAAGAGACCCAGTACTTC.

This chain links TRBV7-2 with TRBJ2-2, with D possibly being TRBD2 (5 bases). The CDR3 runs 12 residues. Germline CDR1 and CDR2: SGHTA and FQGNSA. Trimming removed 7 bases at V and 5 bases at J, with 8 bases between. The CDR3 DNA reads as TGTGCCAGCACCCCGGGGACCGGGGAGCTGTTTTTT. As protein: CASTPGTGELFF.

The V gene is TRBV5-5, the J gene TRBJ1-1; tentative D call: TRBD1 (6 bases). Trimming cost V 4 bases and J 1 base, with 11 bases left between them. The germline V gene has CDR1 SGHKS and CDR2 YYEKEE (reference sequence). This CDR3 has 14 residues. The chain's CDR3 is CASSASRGNTEAFF. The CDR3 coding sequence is TGTGCCAGCAGCGCCAGCAGGGGGAACACTGAAGCTTTCTTT.

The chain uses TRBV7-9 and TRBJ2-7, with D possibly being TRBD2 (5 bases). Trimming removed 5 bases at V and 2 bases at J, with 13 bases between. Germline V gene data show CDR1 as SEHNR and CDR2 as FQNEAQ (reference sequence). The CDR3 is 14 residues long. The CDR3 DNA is TGTGCCAGCAGCCCGGAACTAGTGACCTACGAGCAGTACTTC. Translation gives CASSPELVTYEQYF.

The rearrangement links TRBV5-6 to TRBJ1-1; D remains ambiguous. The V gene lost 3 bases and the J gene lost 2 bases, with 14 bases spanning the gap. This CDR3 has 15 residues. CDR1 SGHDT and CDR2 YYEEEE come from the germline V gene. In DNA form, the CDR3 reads TGTGCCAGCAGCTCCGACAAGGTTTACAACACTGAAGCTTTCTTT. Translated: CASSSDKVYNTEAFF.

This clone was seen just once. CDR3 sequence: CARLGDRFNGRETQYF. DNA for the CDR3: TGCGCCAGACTGGGGGACAGGTTCAACGGTCGAGAGACCCAGTACTTC. This chain connects TRBV23-1 to TRBJ2-5, with 8 positions matching TRBD1. TRBV23-1 has ORF status, its function being uncertain. V shed 9 bases and J 4 bases; nucleotides not matched to a gene: 16. CDR3 length: 16 residues.

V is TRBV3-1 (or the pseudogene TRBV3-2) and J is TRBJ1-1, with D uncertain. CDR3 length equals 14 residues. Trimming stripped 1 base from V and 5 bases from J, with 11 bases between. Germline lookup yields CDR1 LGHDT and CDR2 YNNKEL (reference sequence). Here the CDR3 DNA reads TGTGCCAGCAGCCAAGGAGGTACGGAGACTGAAGCTTTCTTT. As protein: CASSQGGTETEAFF.

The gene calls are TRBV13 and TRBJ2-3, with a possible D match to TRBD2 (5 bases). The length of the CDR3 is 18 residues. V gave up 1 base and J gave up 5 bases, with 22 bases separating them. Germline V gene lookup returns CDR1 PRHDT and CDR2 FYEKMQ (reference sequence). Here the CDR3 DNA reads TGTGCCAGCAGCTTAGAGGATTCCAGCGGCTGGGTTGAAGATACGCAGTATTTT. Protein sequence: CASSLEDSSGWVEDTQYF.